These T cell receptor beta chains were read from a single sample in a study of regulatory T cells in long-lasting Graves disease. TCRdb called the multiplex PCR reads again in MiXCR, with one record for every CDR3 protein. The data show more than 300,000 distinct CDR3 sequences, 15% seen once. The sample in question was peripheral blood mononuclear cells (PBMCs), obtained at new diagnosis, from a patient treated with antithyroid drugs. These receptor sequences come from a female donor with Graves disease. The CDR3 runs from the conserved cysteine through the conserved F or W. Each record gives: D gene, V gene, clone size, J gene, CDR3 DNA, CDR3 protein. A D gene is named only where the DNA matches it firmly. Clone sizes are given selectively: once, few, many, or a class where the clone is expanded.

>NA|TRBV20-1|many|TRBJ1-1
TGCAGTGCTAACCACCACACACTGAACACTGAAGCTTTCTTT
CSANHHTLNTEAFF
>TRBD2|TRBV28|many|TRBJ2-2
TGTGCCAGCACCCTTTCTAGCGGGAGGGCCGAGGAGCTGTTTTTT
CASTLSSGRAEELFF
>NA|TRBV6-2/TRBV6-3|many|TRBJ1-5
TGTGCCAGCAGCCCTACTCGTGGCAGTACTTTTAATCAGCCCCAGCATTTT
CASSPTRGSTFNQPQHF
>NA|TRBV27|NA|TRBJ2-1
TGTGCCAGCATCCAAGGGATGGGGTACAATGAGCAGTTCTTC
CASIQGMGYNEQFF
>NA|TRBV12-3/TRBV12-4|NA|TRBJ2-1
TGTGCCAGCAGTTTAGAACCAATCTCCTACAATGAGCAGTTCTTC
CASSLEPISYNEQFF
>NA|TRBV3-1|few|TRBJ2-1
TGTGCCAGCAGCCAACGCGTCCCAGGACCCGGCCCCAATGAGCAGTTCTTC
CASSQRVPGPGPNEQFF
>TRBD1|TRBV29-1|many|TRBJ2-2
TGCAGCGTTGGAGTAGTGAGGGGGCCCGACACCGGGGAGCTGTTTTTT
CSVGVVRGPDTGELFF
>TRBD1|TRBV14|many|TRBJ1-2
TGTGCCAGCAGCAAATACAGGGGGCGCGATGGCTACACCTTC
CASSKYRGRDGYTF
>NA|TRBV10-2|many|TRBJ2-3
TGCGCCAGCTTTAGCTCTAGCACAGATACGCAGTATTTT
CASFSSSTDTQYF
>NA|TRBV20-1|few|TRBJ1-4
TGCAGTGCTAGAGACAGGCTAAATGAAAAACTGTTTTTT
CSARDRLNEKLFF
>NA|TRBV29-1|NA|TRBJ1-1
TGCAGCGGGGCGAGGTACCGTTTCCCTATGAACACTGAAGCTTTCTTT
CSGARYRFPMNTEAFF
>NA|TRBV6-5|many|TRBJ1-2
TGTGCCAGCAGTTACAGCCACCGATTCTATGGCTACACCTTC
CASSYSHRFYGYTF
>NA|TRBV6-1|few|TRBJ1-2
TGTGCCAGCTGGCCCGCGGGAGGGCACTATGGCTACACCTTC
CASWPAGGHYGYTF
>NA|TRBV12-3/TRBV12-4|many|TRBJ1-5
TGTGCCAGCAGTTTACGCCAAGGGGCTCAGCCCCAGCATTTT
CASSLRQGAQPQHF
>TRBD1|TRBV27|many|TRBJ1-5
TGTGCCAGCAGTTGGACAGGGGGCCCTGTTATGCTCAATCAGCCCCAGCATTTT
CASSWTGGPVMLNQPQHF
>NA|TRBV29-1|many|TRBJ2-1
TGCAGCGCCCGGGGTCACCTCTACAATGAGCAGTTCTTC
CSARGHLYNEQFF
>TRBD1|TRBV10-3|few|TRBJ1-2
TGTGCCATCCCGTTCAGGGGGGAAATAGATGGCTACACCTTC
CAIPFRGEIDGYTF
>TRBD2|TRBV12-3/TRBV12-4|NA|TRBJ2-7
TGTGCCAGCAGTTCCGCCGGGACTATTGCCTACGAGCAGTACTTC
CASSSAGTIAYEQYF
>NA|TRBV15|NA|TRBJ2-2
TGTGCCACCAGCAGAGCCAGGGTGAACACCGGGGAGCTGTTTTTT
CATSRARVNTGELFF
>NA|TRBV18|many|TRBJ2-3
TGTGCCAGCTCACGGTCCCCTACAGGGAGAGATACGCAGTATTTT
CASSRSPTGRDTQYF
>TRBD2|TRBV28|few|TRBJ2-7
TGTGCCAGCAGTGCCCAGACTAGCGGGAGGGCTCGGGGTGCCTACGAGCAGTACTTC
CASSAQTSGRARGAYEQYF
>NA|TRBV18|few|TRBJ2-5
TGTGCCAGCTCGCAAAGAAAGAAACAAGAGACCCAGTACTTC
CASSQRKKQETQYF
>NA|TRBV19|NA|TRBJ1-1
TGTGCCAGTAGTGCGTCTGGTATTACTGAAGCTTTCTTT
CASSASGITEAFF
>NA|TRBV27|many|TRBJ1-1
TGTGCCAGCAGCTTCAGTGGAAACACTGAAGCTTTCTTT
CASSFSGNTEAFF
>NA|TRBV6-4|few|TRBJ1-5
TGTGCCAGCAGTGACTCTTTCTATAGCAATCAGCCCCAGCATTTT
CASSDSFYSNQPQHF
>NA|TRBV10-3|NA|TRBJ1-5
TGTGCCATCAGTGAGTCGACAGTATATAGCAATCAGCCCCAGCATTTT
CAISESTVYSNQPQHF
>TRBD1|TRBV12-3/TRBV12-4|NA|TRBJ2-4
TGTGCCAGCACCCAACGGACAGGCTCAGCCAAAAACATTCAGTACTTC
CASTQRTGSAKNIQYF
>NA|TRBV2|many|TRBJ1-1
TGTGCCAGCAGTGAAGACCCAGGGAACACTGAAGCTTTCTTT
CASSEDPGNTEAFF
>NA|TRBV18|many|TRBJ2-2
TGTGCCAGCTCTGACGGGGAGCTGTTTTTT
CASSDGELFF
>NA|TRBV7-9|NA|TRBJ1-2
TGTGCCAGCAGCTTAGTAAGCGGGGGCCCGGAATATGGCTACACCTTC
CASSLVSGGPEYGYTF
>NA|TRBV5-1|many|TRBJ1-2
TGCGCCAGCAGCCCGGGGATTACGATTAACTATGGCTACACCTTC
CASSPGITINYGYTF
>NA|TRBV6-9|many|TRBJ1-2
TGTGCCAGCAGTTACTCAACAGGGTTGGATGGCTACACCTTC
CASSYSTGLDGYTF
>TRBD1|TRBV20-1|many|TRBJ2-1
TGCAGTGAGGTGGGACAGGGATACTCCTACAATGAGCAGTTCTTC
CSEVGQGYSYNEQFF
>TRBD2|TRBV2|many|TRBJ2-3
TGTGCCAGCAGTGAGCAGCGGGGAATAGATACGCAGTATTTT
CASSEQRGIDTQYF
>NA|TRBV4-1|many|TRBJ2-1
TGCGCCAGCAGCCAACGTGCGGGGCAGTACAATGAGCAGTTCTTC
CASSQRAGQYNEQFF
>TRBD2|TRBV9|many|TRBJ2-2
TGTGCCAGCAGCGTGGGACTAGCGGTAGCCACCGGGGAGCTGTTTTTT
CASSVGLAVATGELFF
>TRBD1|TRBV6-5|many|TRBJ2-7
TGTGCCAGCAGTTTAACCCCGGGACAGGGGACCTACGAGCAGTACTTC
CASSLTPGQGTYEQYF
>NA|TRBV11-2|NA|TRBJ2-3
TGTGCCAGCAGCTCGTCGACAGGTACGCAGTATTTT
CASSSSTGTQYF
>NA|TRBV28|many|TRBJ2-2
TGTGCCACCAGAGTTAGGAGGGCGACTTTGAACACCGGGGAGCTGTTTTTT
CATRVRRATLNTGELFF
>NA|TRBV5-5|few|TRBJ2-3
TGTGCCACGCTAGCGCCGAGCACAGATACGCAGTATTTT
CATLAPSTDTQYF
>TRBD2|TRBV3-1|many|TRBJ2-1
TGTGCCAGCAGCCACTCTAGCGGGGGGGTGGTCAATGAGCAGTTCTTC
CASSHSSGGVVNEQFF
>TRBD1|TRBV5-1|many|TRBJ1-1
TGCGCCAGCAGCTTGTCGACAGGGGGCTCTGAAGCTTTCTTT
CASSLSTGGSEAFF
>NA|TRBV5-1|many|TRBJ2-3
TGTGCCAGCAGCTCTGGGGATACGCAGTATTTT
CASSSGDTQYF